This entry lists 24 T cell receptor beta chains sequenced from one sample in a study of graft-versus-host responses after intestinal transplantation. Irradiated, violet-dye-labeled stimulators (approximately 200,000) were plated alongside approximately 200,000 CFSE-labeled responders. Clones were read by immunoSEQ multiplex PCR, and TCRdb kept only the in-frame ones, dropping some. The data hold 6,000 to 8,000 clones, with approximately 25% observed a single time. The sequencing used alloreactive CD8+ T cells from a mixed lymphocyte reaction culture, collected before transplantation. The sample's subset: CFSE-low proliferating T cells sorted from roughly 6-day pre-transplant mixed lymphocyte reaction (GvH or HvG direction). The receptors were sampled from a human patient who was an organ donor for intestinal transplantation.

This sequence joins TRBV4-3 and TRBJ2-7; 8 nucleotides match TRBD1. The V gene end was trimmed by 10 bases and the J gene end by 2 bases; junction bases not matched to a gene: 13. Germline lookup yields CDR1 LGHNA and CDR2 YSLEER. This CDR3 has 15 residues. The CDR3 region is CATRSRRGLTYEQYF. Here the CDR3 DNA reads TGCGCCACCAGATCCCGCAGGGGGCTGACCTACGAGCAGTACTTC.

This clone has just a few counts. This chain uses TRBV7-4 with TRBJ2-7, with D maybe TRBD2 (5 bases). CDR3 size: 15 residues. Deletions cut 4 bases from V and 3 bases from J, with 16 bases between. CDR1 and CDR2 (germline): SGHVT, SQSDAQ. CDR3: CASSSSYAGIYEQYF. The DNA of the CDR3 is TGTGCCAGCAGCTCCTCCTATGCCGGGATCTACGAGCAGTACTTC.

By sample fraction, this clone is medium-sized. The CDR3 nucleotides are TGTGCCAGCAGCGTACAGGCGGGAGCAAACACCGGGGAGCTGTTTTTT. Protein product: CASSVQAGANTGELFF. V and J are TRBV9 and TRBJ2-2; 7 bases fit TRBD2. The CDR3 consists of 16 residues. The germline CDR1 and CDR2 sequences are SGDLS and YYNGEE. Trimming at V came to 1 base and at J to 2 bases, leaving 5 bases not matched to a gene. The full variable domain, rest sourced from reference TRBV9 and TRBJ2-2, is DSGVTQTPKHLITATGQRVTLRCSPRSGDLSVYWYQQSLDQGLQFLIQYYNGEERAKGNILERFSAQQFPDLHSELNLSSLELGDSALYFCASSVQAGANTGELFFGEGSRLTVL.

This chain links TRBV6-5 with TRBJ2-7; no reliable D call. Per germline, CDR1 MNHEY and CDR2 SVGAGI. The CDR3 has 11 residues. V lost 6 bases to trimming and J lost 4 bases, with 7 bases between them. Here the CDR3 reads CASRRDYEQYF. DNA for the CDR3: TGTGCCAGCAGACGAGATTACGAGCAGTACTTC.

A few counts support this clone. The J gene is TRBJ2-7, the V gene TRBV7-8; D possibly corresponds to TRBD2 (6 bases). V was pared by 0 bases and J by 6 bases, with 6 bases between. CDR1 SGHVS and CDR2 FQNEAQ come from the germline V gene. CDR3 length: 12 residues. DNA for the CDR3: TGTGCCAGCAGCTTAGCGGGAGGCGAGCAGTACTTC. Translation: CASSLAGGEQYF. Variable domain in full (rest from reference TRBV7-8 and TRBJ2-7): GAGVSQSPRYKVAKRGQDVALRCDPISGHVSLFWYQQALGQGPEFLTYFQNEAQLDKSGLPSDRFFAERPEGSVSTLKIQRTQQEDSAVYLCASSLAGGEQYFGPGTRLTVT.

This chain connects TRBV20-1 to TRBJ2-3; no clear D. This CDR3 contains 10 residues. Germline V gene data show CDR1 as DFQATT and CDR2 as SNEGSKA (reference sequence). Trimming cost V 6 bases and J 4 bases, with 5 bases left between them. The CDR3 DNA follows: TGCAGTGCCGGCCCAGATACGCAGTATTTT. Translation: CSAGPDTQYF.

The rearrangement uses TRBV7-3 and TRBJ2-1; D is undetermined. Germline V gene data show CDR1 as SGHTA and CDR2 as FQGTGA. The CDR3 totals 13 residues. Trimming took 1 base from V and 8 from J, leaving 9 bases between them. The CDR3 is CASSLRIGYEQFF. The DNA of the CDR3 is TGTGCCAGCAGCTTAAGAATAGGGTATGAGCAGTTCTTC.

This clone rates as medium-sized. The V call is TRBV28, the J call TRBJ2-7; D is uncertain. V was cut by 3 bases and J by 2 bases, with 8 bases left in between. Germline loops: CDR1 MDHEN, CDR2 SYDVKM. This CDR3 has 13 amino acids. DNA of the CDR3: TGTGCCAGCAGTTTTACATCACCCTACGAGCAGTACTTC. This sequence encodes CASSFTSPYEQYF.

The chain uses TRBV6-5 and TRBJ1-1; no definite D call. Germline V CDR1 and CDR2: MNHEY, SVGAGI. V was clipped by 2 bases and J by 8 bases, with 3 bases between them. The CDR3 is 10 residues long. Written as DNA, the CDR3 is TGTGCCAGCAGTTACCCGGAAGCTTTCTTT. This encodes CASSYPEAFF.

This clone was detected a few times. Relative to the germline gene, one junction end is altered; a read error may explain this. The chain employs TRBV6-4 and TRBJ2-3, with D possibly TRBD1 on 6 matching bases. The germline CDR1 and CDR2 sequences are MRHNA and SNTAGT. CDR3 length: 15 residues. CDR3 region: CASSYSTQGRDTQYF. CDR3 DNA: TGTGCCAGCAGTTACTCCACACAGGGAAGAGATACGCAGTATTTT.

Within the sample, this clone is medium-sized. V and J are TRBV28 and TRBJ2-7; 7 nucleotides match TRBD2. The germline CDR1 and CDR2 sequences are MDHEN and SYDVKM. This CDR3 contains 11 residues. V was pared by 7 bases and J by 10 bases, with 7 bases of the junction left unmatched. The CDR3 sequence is CASNLGGVQYF. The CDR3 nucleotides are TGTGCCAGCAACCTGGGGGGGGTTCAGTACTTC.

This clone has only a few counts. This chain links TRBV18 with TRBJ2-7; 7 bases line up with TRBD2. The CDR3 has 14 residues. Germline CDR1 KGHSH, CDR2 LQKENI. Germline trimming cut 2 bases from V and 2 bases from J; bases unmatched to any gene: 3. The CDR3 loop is CASSPGGGTYEQYF. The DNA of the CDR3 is TGTGCCAGCTCACCAGGGGGAGGGACCTACGAGCAGTACTTC. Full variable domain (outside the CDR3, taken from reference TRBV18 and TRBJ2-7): NAGVMQNPRHLVRRRGQEARLRCSPMKGHSHVYWYRQLPEEGLKFMVYLQKENIIDESGMPKERFSAEFPKEGPSILRIQQVVRGDSAAYFCASSPGGGTYEQYFGPGTRLTVT.

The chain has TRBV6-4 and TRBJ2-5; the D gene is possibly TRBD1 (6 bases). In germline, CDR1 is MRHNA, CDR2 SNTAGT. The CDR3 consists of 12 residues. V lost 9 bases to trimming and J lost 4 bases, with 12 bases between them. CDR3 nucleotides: TGTGCCAGAACCAGGGGCAGAGAGACCCAGTACTTC. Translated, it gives CARTRGRETQYF.

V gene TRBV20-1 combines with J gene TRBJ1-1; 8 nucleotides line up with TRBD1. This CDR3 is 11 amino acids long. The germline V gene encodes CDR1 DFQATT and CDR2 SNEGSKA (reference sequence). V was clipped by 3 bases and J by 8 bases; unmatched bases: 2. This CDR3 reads CSARRDREAFF. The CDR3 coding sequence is TGCAGTGCTAGGCGGGACAGGGAAGCTTTCTTT.

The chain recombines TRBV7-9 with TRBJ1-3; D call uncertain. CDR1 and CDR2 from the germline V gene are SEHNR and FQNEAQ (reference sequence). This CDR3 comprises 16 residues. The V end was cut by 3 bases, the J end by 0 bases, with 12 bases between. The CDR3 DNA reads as TGTGCCAGCAGCTTCCCCGACGGACCCTCTGGAAACACCATATATTTT. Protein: CASSFPDGPSGNTIYF.

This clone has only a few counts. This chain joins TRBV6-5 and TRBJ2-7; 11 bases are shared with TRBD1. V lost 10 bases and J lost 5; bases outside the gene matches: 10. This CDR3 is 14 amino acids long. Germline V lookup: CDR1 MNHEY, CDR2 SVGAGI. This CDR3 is CATRLRTGGDEQYF. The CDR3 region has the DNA TGTGCCACCCGGCTCCGGACAGGGGGCGACGAGCAGTACTTC.

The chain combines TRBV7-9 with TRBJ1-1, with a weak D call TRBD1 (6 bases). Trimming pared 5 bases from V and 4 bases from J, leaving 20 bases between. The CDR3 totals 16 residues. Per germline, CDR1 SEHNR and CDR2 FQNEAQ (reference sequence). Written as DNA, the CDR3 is TGTGCCAGCAGCCTAGGGACATCAGGGAGGTTCACTGAAGCTTTCTTT. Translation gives CASSLGTSGRFTEAFF.

This CDR3 reads CASSYPTGGKPQHF. CDR3 DNA sequence: TGTGCCAGCAGTTACCCGACAGGGGGCAAGCCCCAGCATTTT. This chain links TRBV6-6 with TRBJ1-5; 10 bases align to TRBD1. Germline loops: CDR1 MNHNY, CDR2 SVGAGI (reference sequence). The CDR3 has 14 residues. V was pared by 2 bases and J by 8 bases, with 3 bases of the junction left unmatched.

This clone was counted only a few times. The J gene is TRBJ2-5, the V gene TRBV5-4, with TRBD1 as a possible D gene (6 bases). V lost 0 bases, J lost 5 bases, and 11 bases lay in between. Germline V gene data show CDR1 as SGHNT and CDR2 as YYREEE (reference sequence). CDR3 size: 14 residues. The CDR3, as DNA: TGTGCCAGCAGCTTGGAAAGGGGGTGGGAGACCCAGTACTTC. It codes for CASSLERGWETQYF.

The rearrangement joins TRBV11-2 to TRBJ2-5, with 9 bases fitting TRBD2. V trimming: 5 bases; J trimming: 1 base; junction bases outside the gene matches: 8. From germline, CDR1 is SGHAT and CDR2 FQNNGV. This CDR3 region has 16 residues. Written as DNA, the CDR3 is TGTGCCAGCAGCCTTGGACTAGCGAGAACCCAAGAGACCCAGTACTTC. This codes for CASSLGLARTQETQYF. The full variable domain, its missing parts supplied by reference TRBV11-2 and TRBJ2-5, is EAGVAQSPRYKIIEKRQSVAFWCNPISGHATLYWYQQILGQGPKLLIQFQNNGVVDDSQLPKDRFSAERLKGVDSTLKIQPAKLEDSAVYLCASSLGLARTQETQYFGPGTRLLVL.

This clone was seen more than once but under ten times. The CDR3 DNA sequence: TGTGCCAGCAGCCAAGTCCTGGCGGACTACGAGCAGTACTTC. Translation: CASSQVLADYEQYF. The chain carries TRBV5-4 and TRBJ2-7; no definite D call. Germline loops: CDR1 SGHNT, CDR2 YYREEE (reference sequence). The CDR3 loop spans 14 amino acids. V was clipped by 4 bases and J by 3 bases, with 14 bases between them.

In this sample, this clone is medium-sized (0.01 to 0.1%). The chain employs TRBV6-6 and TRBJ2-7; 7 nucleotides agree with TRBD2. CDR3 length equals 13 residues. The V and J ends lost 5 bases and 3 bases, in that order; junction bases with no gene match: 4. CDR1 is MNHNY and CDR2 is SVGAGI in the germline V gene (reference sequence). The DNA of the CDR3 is TGTGCCAGCAGTCTTGCTAGCGGCTACGAGCAGTACTTC. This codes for CASSLASGYEQYF.

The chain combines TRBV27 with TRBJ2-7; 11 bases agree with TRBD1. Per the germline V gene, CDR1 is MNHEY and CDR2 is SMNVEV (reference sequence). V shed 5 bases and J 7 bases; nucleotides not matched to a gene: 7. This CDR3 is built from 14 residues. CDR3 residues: CASSTGQGAGEQYF. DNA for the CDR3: TGTGCCAGCAGTACTGGACAGGGGGCCGGGGAGCAGTACTTC.

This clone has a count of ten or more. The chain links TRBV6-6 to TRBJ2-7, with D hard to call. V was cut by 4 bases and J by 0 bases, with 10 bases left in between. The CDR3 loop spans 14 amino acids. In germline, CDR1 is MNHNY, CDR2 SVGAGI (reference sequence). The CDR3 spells CASSSDRSSYEQYF. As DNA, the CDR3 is TGTGCCAGCAGTTCGGATAGGAGCTCCTACGAGCAGTACTTC.